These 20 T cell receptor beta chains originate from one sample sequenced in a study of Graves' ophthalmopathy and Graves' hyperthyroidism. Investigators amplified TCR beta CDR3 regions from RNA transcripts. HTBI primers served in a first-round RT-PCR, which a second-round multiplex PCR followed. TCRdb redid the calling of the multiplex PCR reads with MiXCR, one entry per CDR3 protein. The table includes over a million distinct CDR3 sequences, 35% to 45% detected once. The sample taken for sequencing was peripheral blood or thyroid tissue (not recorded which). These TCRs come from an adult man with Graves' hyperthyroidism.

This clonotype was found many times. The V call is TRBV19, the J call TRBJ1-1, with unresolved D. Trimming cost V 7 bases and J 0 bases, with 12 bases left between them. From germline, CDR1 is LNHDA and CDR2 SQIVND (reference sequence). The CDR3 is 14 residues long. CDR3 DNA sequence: TGTGCCAGTATAAAAAGTGGGTTGAACACTGAAGCTTTCTTT. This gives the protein CASIKSGLNTEAFF.

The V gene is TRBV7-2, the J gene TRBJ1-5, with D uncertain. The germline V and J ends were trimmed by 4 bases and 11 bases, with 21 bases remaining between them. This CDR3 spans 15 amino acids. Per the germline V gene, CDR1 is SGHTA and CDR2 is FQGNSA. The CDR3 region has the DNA TGTGCCAGCAGCTCCCCGTCTTGGGGTCAAGAGACCCAGCATTTT. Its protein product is CASSSPSWGQETQHF.

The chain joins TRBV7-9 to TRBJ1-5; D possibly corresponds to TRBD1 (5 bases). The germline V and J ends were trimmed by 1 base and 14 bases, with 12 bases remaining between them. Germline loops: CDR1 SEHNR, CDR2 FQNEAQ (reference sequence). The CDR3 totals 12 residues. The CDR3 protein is CASSLVRGGEHF. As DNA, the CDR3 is TGTGCCAGCAGCTTAGTCCGGGGCGGCGAGCATTTT.

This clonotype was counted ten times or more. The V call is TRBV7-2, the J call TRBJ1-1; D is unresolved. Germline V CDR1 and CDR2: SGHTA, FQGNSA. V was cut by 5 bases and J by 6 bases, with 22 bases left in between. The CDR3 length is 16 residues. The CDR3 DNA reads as TGTGCCAGCAGCCTAAGGCCTCGGGTTTCAATCGCTGAAGCTTTCTTT. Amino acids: CASSLRPRVSIAEAFF.

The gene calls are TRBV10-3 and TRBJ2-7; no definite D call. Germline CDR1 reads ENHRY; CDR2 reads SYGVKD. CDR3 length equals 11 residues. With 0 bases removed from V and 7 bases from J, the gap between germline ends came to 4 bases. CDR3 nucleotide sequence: TGTGCCATCAGTGAGTCTGGAGAGCAGTACTTC. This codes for CAISESGEQYF.

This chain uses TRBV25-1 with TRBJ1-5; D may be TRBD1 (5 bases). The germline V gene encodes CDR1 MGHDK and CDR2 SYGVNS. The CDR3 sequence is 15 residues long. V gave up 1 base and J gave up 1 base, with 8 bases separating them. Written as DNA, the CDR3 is TGTGCCAGCAGTGAATGGGGACCCAGCAATCAGCCCCAGCATTTT. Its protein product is CASSEWGPSNQPQHF. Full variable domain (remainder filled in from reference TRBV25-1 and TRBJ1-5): EADIYQTPRYLVIGTGKKITLECSQTMGHDKMYWYQQDPGMELHLIHYSYGVNSTEKGDLSSESTVSRIRTEHFPLTLESARPSHTSQYLCASSEWGPSNQPQHFGDGTRLSIL.

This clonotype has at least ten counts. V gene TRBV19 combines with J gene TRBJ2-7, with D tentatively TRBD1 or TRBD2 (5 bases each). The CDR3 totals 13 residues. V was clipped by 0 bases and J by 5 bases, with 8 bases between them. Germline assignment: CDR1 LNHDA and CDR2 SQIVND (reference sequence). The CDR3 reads CASSIDRDDEQYF. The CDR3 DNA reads TGTGCCAGTAGTATAGACAGGGACGACGAGCAGTACTTC.

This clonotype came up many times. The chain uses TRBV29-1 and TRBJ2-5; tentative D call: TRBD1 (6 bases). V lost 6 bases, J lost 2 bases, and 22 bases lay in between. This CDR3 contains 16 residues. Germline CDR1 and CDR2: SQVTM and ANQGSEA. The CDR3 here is CSVPAGRQGIQETQYF. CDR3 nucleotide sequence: TGCAGCGTCCCGGCCGGCAGGCAGGGGATACAAGAGACCCAGTACTTC.

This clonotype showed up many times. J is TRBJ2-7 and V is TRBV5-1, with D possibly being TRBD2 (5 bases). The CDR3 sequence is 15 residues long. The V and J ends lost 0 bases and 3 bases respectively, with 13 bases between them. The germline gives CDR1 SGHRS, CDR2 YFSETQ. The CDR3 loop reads CASSLAGSGVYEQYF. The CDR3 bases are TGCGCCAGCAGCTTGGCGGGGTCAGGTGTCTACGAGCAGTACTTC.

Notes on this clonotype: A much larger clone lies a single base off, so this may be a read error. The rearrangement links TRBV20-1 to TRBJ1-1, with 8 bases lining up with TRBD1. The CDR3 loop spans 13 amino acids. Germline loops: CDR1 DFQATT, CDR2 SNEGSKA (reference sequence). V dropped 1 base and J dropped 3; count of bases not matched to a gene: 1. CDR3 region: CSARATGDTEAFF. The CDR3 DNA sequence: TGCAGTGCTAGAGCGACAGGGGACACTGAAGCTTTCTTT.

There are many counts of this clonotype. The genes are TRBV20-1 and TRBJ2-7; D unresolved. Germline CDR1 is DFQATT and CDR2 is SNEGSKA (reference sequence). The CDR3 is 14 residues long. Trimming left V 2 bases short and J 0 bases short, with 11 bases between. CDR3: CSARPTGPSYEQYF. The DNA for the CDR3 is TGCAGTGCTAGACCAACTGGGCCCTCCTACGAGCAGTACTTC.

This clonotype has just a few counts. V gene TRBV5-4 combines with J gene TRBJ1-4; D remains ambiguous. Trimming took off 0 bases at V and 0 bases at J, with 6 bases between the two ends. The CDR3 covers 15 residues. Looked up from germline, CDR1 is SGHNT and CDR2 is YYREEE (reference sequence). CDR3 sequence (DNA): TGTGCCAGCAGCTTGGAAGAGACAACTAATGAAAAACTGTTTTTT. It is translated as CASSLEETTNEKLFF.

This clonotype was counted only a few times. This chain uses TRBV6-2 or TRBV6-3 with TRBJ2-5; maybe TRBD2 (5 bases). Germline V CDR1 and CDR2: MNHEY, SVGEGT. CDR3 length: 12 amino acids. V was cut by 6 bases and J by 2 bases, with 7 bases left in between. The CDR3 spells CASSGNQETQYF. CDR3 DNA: TGTGCCAGCAGCGGGAATCAAGAGACCCAGTACTTC.

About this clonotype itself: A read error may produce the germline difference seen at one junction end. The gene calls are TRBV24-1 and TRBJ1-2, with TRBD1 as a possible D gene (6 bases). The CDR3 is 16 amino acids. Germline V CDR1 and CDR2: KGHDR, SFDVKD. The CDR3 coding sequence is TGTGCCACCAGTGCTTCAGGAACAGGGACCAACTATGGCTGCACCTTC. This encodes CATSASGTGTNYGCTF.

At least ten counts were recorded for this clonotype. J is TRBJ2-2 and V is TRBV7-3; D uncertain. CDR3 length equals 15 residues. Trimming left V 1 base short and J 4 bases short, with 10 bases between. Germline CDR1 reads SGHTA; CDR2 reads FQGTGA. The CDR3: CASSLNRAGTGELFF. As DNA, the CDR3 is TGTGCCAGCAGCTTAAATCGCGCCGGCACCGGGGAGCTGTTTTTT.

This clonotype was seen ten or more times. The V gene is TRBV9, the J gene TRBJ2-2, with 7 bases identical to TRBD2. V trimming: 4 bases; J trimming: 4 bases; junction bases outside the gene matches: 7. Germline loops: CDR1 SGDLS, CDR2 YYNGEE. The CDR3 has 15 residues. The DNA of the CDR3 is TGTGCCAGCAGCACCGGGACTACGACCACCGGGGAGCTGTTTTTT. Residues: CASSTGTTTTGELFF. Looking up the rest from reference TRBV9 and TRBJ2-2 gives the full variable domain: DSGVTQTPKHLITATGQRVTLRCSPRSGDLSVYWYQQSLDQGLQFLIQYYNGEERAKGNILERFSAQQFPDLHSELNLSSLELGDSALYFCASSTGTTTTGELFFGEGSRLTVL.

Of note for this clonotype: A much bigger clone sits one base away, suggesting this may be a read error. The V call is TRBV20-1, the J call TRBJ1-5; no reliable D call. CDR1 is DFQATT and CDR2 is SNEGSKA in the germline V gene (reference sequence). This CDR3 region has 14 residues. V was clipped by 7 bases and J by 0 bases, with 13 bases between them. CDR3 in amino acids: CSVTTVYSNQPQHF. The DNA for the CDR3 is TGCAGTGTGACGACCGTTTATAGCAATCAGCCCCAGCATTTT.

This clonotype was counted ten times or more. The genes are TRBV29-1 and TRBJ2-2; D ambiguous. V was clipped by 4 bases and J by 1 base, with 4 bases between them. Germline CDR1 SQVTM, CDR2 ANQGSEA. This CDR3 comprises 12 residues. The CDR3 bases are TGCAGCGTTGGGGAGAACACCGGGGAGCTGTTTTTT. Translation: CSVGENTGELFF.

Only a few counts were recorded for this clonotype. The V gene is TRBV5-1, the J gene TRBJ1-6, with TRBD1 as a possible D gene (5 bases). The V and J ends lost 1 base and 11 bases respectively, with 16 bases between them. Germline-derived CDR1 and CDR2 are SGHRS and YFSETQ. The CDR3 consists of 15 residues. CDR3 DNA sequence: TGCGCCAGCAGCTTGTCCCAGGGACTGGGGGCACCCCTCCACTTT. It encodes CASSLSQGLGAPLHF.

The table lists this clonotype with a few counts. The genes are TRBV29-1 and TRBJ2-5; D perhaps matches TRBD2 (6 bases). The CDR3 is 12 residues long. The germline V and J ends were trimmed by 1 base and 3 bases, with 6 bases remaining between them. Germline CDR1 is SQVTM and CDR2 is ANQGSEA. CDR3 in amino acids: CSVEAGEETQYF. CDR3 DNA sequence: TGCAGCGTTGAAGCGGGGGAAGAGACCCAGTACTTC.